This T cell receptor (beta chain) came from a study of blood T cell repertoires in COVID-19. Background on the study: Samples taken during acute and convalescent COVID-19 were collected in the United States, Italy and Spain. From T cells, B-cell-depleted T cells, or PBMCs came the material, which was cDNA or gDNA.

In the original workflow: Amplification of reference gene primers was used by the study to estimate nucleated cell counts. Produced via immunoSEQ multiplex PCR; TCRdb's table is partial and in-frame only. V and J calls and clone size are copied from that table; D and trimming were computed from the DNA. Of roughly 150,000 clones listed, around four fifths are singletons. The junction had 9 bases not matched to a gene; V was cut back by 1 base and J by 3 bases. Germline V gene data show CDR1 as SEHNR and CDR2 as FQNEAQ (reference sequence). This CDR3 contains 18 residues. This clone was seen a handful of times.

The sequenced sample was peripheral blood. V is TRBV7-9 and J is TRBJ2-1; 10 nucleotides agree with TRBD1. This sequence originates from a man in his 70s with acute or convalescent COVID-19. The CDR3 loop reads CASSLEAGQGTHYNEQFF. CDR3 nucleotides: TGTGCCAGCAGCTTAGAAGCGGGACAGGGGACTCACTACAATGAGCAGTTCTTC. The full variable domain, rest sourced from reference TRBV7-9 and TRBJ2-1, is DTGVSQNPRHKITKRGQNVTFRCDPISEHNRLYWYRQTLGQGPEFLTYFQNEAQLEKSRLLSDRFSAERPKGSFSTLEIQRTEQGDSAMYLCASSLEAGQGTHYNEQFFGPGTRLTVL.